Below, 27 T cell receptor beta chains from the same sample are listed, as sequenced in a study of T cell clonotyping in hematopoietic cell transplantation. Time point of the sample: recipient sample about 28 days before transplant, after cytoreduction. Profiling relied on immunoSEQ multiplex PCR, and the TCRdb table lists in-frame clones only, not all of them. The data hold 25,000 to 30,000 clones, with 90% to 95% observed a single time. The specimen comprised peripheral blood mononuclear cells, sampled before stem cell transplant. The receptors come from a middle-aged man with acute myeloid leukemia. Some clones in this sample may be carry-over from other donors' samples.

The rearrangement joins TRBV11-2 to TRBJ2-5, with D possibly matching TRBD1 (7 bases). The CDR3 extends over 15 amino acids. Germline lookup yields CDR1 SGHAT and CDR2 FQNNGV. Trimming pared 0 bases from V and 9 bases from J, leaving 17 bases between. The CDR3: CASSLDRGGGWAQYF. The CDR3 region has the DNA TGTGCCAGCAGCTTAGATCGTGGAGGGGGCTGGGCCCAGTACTTC.

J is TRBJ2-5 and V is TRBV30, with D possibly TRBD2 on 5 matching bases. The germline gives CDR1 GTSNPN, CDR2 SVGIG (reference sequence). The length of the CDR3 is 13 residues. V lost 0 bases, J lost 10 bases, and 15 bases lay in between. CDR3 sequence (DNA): TGTGCCTGGAGTGTACGGGGAATGTCTGGCCAGTACTTC. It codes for CAWSVRGMSGQYF.

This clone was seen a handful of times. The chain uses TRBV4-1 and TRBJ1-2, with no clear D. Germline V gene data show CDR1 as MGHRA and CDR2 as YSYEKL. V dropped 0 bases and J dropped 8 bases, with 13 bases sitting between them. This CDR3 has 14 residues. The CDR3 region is CASSQEAGFGGYTF. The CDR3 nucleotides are TGCGCCAGCAGCCAAGAGGCGGGGTTCGGGGGCTACACCTTC.

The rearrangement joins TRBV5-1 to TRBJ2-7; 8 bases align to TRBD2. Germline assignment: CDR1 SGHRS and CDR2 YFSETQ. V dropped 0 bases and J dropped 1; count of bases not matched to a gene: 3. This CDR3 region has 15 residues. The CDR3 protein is CASSLVAGPSYEQYF. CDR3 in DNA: TGCGCCAGCAGCTTGGTAGCGGGACCTTCCTACGAGCAGTACTTC.

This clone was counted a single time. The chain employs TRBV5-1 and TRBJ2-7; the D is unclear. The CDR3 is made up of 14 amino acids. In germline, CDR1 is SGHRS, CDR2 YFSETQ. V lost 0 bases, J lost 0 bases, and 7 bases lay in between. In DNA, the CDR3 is TGCGCCAGCAGCTTGGGCCCCAGCTCCTACGAGCAGTACTTC. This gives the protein CASSLGPSSYEQYF.

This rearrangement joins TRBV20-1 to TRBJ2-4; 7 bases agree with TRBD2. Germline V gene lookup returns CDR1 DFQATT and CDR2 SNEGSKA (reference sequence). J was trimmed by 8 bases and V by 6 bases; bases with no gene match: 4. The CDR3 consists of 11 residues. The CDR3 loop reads CSALRGDIQYF. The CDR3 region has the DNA TGCAGTGCCCTACGGGGGGACATTCAGTACTTC.

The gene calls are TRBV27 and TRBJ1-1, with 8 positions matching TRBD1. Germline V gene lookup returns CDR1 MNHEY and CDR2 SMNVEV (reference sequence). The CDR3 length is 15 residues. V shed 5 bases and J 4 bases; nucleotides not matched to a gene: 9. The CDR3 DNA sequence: TGTGCCAGCAGTCCCGGACAGGGCCGGGGCACTGAAGCTTTCTTT. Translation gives CASSPGQGRGTEAFF.

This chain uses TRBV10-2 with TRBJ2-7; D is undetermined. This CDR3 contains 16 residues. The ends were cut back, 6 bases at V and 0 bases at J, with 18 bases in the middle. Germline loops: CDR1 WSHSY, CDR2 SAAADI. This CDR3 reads CASSPSSRMSSYEQYF. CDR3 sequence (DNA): TGCGCCAGCAGCCCCAGCTCGCGGATGAGCTCCTACGAGCAGTACTTC.

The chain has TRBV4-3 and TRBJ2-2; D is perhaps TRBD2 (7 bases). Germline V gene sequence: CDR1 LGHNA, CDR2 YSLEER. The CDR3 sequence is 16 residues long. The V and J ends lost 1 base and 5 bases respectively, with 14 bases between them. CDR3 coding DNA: TGCGCCAGCAGCCAAGGGGGGGGCAGGGAGACCGGGGAGCTGTTTTTT. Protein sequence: CASSQGGGRETGELFF.

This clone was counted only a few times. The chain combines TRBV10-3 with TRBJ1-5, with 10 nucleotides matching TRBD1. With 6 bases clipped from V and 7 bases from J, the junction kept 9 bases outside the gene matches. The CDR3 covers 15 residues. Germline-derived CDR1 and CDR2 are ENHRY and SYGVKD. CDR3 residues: CAISGTGQGGQPQHF. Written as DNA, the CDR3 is TGTGCCATCAGCGGCACCGGACAGGGGGGACAGCCCCAGCATTTT.

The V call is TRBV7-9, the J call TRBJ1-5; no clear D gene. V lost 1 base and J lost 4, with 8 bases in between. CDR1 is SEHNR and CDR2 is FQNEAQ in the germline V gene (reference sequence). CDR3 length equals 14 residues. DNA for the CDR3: TGTGCCAGCAGCTTAGGGTGGAAGAATCAGCCCCAGCATTTT. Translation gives CASSLGWKNQPQHF.

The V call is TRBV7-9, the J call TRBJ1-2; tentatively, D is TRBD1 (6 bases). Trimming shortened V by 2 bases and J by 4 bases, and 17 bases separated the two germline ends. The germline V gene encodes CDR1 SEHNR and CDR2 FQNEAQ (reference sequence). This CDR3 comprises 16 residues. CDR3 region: CASSLYGSGDGYGYTF. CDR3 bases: TGTGCCAGCAGCTTATATGGTTCAGGGGACGGCTATGGCTACACCTTC.

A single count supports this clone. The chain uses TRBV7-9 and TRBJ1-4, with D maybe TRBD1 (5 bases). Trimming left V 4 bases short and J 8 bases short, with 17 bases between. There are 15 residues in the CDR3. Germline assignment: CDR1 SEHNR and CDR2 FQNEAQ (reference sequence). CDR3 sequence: CASSSRVGEGEKLFF. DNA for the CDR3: TGTGCCAGCAGCTCCCGCGTGGGTGAGGGGGAAAAACTGTTTTTT.

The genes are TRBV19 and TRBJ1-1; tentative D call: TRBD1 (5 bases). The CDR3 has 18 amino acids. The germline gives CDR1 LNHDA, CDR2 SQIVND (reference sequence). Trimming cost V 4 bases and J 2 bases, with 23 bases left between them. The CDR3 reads CASSTLDWGRGPNTEAFF. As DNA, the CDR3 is TGTGCCAGTAGTACGCTTGACTGGGGTCGGGGACCTAACACTGAAGCTTTCTTT.

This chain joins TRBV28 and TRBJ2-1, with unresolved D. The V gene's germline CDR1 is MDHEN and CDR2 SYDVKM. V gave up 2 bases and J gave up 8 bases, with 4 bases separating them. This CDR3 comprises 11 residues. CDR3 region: CASSLRDEQFF. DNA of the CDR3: TGTGCCAGCAGTTTAAGGGATGAGCAGTTCTTC.

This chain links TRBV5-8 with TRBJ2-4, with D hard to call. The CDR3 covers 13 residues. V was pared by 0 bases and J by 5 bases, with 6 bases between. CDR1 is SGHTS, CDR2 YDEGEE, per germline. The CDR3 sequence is CASSLDSENIQYF. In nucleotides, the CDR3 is TGTGCCAGCAGCTTGGACTCGGAAAACATTCAGTACTTC.

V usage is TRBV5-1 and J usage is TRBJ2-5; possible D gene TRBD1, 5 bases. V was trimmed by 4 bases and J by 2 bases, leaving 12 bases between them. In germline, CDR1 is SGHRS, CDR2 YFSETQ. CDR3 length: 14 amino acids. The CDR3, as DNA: TGCGCCAGCAGCCCGTCTAGACAGCAAGAGACCCAGTACTTC. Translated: CASSPSRQQETQYF.

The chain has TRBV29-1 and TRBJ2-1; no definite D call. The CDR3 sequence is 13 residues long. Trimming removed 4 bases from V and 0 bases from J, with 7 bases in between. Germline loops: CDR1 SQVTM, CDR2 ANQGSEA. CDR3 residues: CSVGGYSYNEQFF. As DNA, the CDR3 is TGCAGCGTTGGGGGTTACTCCTACAATGAGCAGTTCTTC.

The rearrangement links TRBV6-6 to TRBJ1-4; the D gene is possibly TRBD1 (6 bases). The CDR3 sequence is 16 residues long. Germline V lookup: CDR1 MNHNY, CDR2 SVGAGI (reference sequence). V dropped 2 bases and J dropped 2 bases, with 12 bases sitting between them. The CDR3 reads CASSYPGGRTNEKLFF. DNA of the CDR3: TGTGCCAGCAGTTACCCCGGGGGCAGGACTAATGAAAAACTGTTTTTT.

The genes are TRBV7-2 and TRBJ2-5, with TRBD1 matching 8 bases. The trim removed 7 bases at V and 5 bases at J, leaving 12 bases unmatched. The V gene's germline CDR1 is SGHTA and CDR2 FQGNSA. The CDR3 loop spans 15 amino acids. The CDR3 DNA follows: TGTGCCAGCATTGTCACCCAGGGGGCGGAGGAGACCCAGTACTTC. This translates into CASIVTQGAEETQYF.

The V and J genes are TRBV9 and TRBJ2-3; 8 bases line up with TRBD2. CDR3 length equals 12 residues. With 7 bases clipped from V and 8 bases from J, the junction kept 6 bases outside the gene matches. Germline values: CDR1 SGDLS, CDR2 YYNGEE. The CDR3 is CASRGGKGTQYF. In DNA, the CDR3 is TGTGCCAGCCGCGGGGGGAAGGGTACGCAGTATTTT. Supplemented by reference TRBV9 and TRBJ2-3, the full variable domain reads DSGVTQTPKHLITATGQRVTLRCSPRSGDLSVYWYQQSLDQGLQFLIQYYNGEERAKGNILERFSAQQFPDLHSELNLSSLELGDSALYFCASRGGKGTQYFGPGTRLTVL.

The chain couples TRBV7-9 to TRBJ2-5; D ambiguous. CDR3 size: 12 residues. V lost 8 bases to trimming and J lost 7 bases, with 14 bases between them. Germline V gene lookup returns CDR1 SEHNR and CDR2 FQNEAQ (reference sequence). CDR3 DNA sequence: TGTGCCAGCGAGGCTGGGTTCGGGACCCAGTACTTC. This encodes CASEAGFGTQYF.

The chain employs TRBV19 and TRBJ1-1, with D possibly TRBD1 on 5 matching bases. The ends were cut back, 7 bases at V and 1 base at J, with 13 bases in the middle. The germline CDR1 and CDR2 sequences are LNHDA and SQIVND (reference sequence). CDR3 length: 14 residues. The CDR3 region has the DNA TGTGCCAGTACCCCCCGGGGCGGGAACACTGAAGCTTTCTTT. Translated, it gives CASTPRGGNTEAFF.

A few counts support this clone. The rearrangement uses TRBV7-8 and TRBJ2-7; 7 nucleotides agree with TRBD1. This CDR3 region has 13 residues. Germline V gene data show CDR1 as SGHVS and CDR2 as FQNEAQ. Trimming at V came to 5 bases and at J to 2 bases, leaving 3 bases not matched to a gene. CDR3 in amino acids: CASSVGQAYEQYF. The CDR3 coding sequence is TGTGCCAGCAGCGTAGGACAGGCCTACGAGCAGTACTTC.

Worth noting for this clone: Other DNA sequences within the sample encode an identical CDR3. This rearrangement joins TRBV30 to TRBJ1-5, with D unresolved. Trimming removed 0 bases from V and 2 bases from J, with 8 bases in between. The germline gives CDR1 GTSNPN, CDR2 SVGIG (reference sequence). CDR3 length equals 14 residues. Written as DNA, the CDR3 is TGTGCCTGGAGTGTGAGGCTAGGCAATCAGCCCCAGCATTTT. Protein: CAWSVRLGNQPQHF.

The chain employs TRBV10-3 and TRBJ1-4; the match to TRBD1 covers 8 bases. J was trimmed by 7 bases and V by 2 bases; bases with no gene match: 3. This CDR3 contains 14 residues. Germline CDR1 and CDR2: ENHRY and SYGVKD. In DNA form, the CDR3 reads TGTGCCATCAGTGAGGACAGGGGCGGTGAAAAACTGTTTTTT. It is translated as CAISEDRGGEKLFF.

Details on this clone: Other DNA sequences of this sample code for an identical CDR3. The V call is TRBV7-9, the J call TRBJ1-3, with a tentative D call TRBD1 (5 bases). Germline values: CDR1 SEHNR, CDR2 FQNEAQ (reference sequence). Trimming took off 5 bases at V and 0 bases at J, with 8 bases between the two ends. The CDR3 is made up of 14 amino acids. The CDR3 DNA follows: TGTGCCAGCAGCCCGGACATCTCTGGAAACACCATATATTTT. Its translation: CASSPDISGNTIYF.